These T cell receptor beta chains were read from a single sample in a study of molecular identifiers for immune sequencing clone quantification. TCRdb passed the PCR reads through MiXCR, listing each CDR3 protein once. The table has hundreds of thousands of distinct CDR3 sequences, around 25% seen once. Material for sequencing was naive CD8+ T cells from blood, with Jurkat cell RNA spiked in. These receptors were obtained from a human donor in good health. Some libraries in this study had Jurkat cell RNA spiked in. The CDR3 runs from the conserved cysteine through the conserved F or W. The D gene is left open where the match is weak. Where a row states a size, it is once, few, many or the class of an expanded clone; other rows omit it.

v_call	j_call	d_call	clone_size	cdr3_nt	cdr3_aa
TRBV12-3/TRBV12-4	TRBJ1-2	TRBD1	NA	TGTGCCAGCAGTACCCCTGTGGACAGGCCTATCATGAGCTATGGCTACACCTTC	CASSTPVDRPIMSYGYTF
TRBV20-1	TRBJ2-7	NA	once	TGCAGTGCTAGAGCTGTCGGGAGCTCCTACGAGCGGTACTTC	CSARAVGSSYERYF
TRBV19	TRBJ1-5	NA	NA	TGTGCCAGTAGTATGAGGCCGATTAGCAATCAGCCCCAGCATTTT	CASSMRPISNQPQHF
TRBV20-1	TRBJ1-2	NA	NA	TGCAGTGCTAGAGATCCGGGGGCTAACTATGGCTACACCTTC	CSARDPGANYGYTF
TRBV29-1	TRBJ2-7	NA	many	TGCAGCGTTCCCAGGGGGGACGAGCAGTACTTC	CSVPRGDEQYF
TRBV6-2/TRBV6-3	TRBJ1-2	NA	NA	TGTGCCAGCAGCTTGGGACCCGGCTACACCTTC	CASSLGPGYTF
TRBV25-1	TRBJ2-3	NA	many	TGTGCCAGCAGTGATCCGTTGAGCGAAAGCACAGATACGCAGTATTTT	CASSDPLSESTDTQYF
TRBV28	TRBJ2-7	NA	many	TGTGCCAGCAGCTCCTGGGGCAGGACCTACGAGCAGTACTTC	CASSSWGRTYEQYF
TRBV19	TRBJ1-1	NA	few	TGTGCCAGTAGTGTCCTTCCAGGACAGAACACTGAAGCTTTCTTT	CASSVLPGQNTEAFF
TRBV7-2	TRBJ1-1	NA	many	TGTGCCAGCAGCTTATTACCGGGACGGGGGATGGGCACTGAAGCTTTCTTT	CASSLLPGRGMGTEAFF
TRBV7-6	TRBJ2-1	TRBD2	NA	TGTGCCAGCAGCTTAGTTTTAGCGGGGGCTACCCGGGATGAGCAGTTCTTC	CASSLVLAGATRDEQFF
TRBV20-1	TRBJ2-3	NA	many	TGCAGTGCTAGACAGGCGAAAGACCACACAGATACGCAGTATTTT	CSARQAKDHTDTQYF
TRBV6-5	TRBJ1-1	NA	many	TGTGCCAGCAGTTCGGCAGGGGACACTGAAGCTTTCTTT	CASSSAGDTEAFF
TRBV7-9	TRBJ2-3	NA	many	TGTGCCAGCAGCCCCCTTAGGTCGGGAGCAGATACGCAGTATTTT	CASSPLRSGADTQYF
TRBV11-2	TRBJ2-1	TRBD2	few	TGTGCCAGCAGCTTAGGTACTAGCGGGAGAAGTGAGCAGTTCTTC	CASSLGTSGRSEQFF
TRBV28	TRBJ2-3	NA	many	TGTGCCAGCACCCAGGGGTCTAGCGGATTCACAGATACGCAGTATTTT	CASTQGSSGFTDTQYF
TRBV9	TRBJ2-2	NA	many	TGTGCCAGCAGCGGACAGAACACCGGGGAGCTGTTTTTT	CASSGQNTGELFF
TRBV20-1	TRBJ2-3	TRBD2	many	TGCAGTGCCGGGGAGCTAGCGGGGACAGATACGCAGTATTTT	CSAGELAGTDTQYF
TRBV2	TRBJ2-7	NA	many	TGTGCCAGCACCGAAACCCAGTCCCCGAACTACGAGCAGTACTTC	CASTETQSPNYEQYF
TRBV7-2	TRBJ2-1	TRBD1	many	TGTGCCAGCAGCTCGACAGGGTTTGACTACAATGAGCAGTTCTTC	CASSSTGFDYNEQFF
TRBV6-2/TRBV6-3	TRBJ2-7	TRBD1	many	TGTGCCAGCAGTTACTCTGAAACAGGGGGTTACGAGCAGTACTTC	CASSYSETGGYEQYF
TRBV6-5	TRBJ2-3	NA	many	TGTGCCAGCAGTTACACAACGAGGGGCGCCACAGATACGCAGTATTTT	CASSYTTRGATDTQYF
TRBV11-2	TRBJ2-7	TRBD2	NA	TGTGCCAGCAGCTTAGAACGGGGGGGCCCCTCCTACGCGCAGTACTTC	CASSLERGGPSYAQYF
TRBV5-6	TRBJ1-3	NA	few	TGTGCCAGCAGCTTGAGGAGGGGGAGTGGAAACACCATATATTTT	CASSLRRGSGNTIYF
TRBV27	TRBJ2-7	NA	few	TGTGCCAGCAGGGCGAGTGGACCCTACGAGCAGTACTTC	CASRASGPYEQYF
TRBV3-1	TRBJ2-5	NA	few	TGTGCCAGCAGCCAAGATCCGATGCAAGAGACCCAGTACTTC	CASSQDPMQETQYF
TRBV14	TRBJ2-1	NA	NA	TGTGCCAGCAGCCAAGATCACCGCAATGAGCAGTTCTTC	CASSQDHRNEQFF
TRBV11-3	TRBJ2-7	NA	many	TGTGCCAGCAGCTTAGGTACAGCCAACGAGCAGTACTTC	CASSLGTANEQYF
TRBV25-1	TRBJ2-7	TRBD1	few	TGTGCCAGCAGTGAATGGAGGGACAGGGGGACCTACGAGCAGTACTTC	CASSEWRDRGTYEQYF
TRBV6-6	TRBJ2-7	NA	NA	TGTGCCAGCAGTCGAACCGGGACACCCCAAGCGTCATACGAGCAGTACTTC	CASSRTGTPQASYEQYF
TRBV5-5	TRBJ1-6	NA	many	TGTGCCAGCAGCCCCTGGGTCCGCAGGTCCTATAATTCACCCCTCCACTTT	CASSPWVRRSYNSPLHF
TRBV7-9	TRBJ1-1	NA	few	TGTGCCAGCAGCTTATTAGGGGTGGAGGCTTTCTTT	CASSLLGVEAFF
TRBV7-9	TRBJ1-4	NA	NA	TGTGCCAGCAGCCTATATGGGGGGTATGAAAAACTGTTTTTT	CASSLYGGYEKLFF
TRBV20-1	TRBJ2-1	TRBD2	few	TGCAGTGCTAGAGATAGGGGGACTAGCGGGAGGACGGATGAGCAGTTCTTC	CSARDRGTSGRTDEQFF
TRBV19	TRBJ2-3	NA	few	TGTGCCAGTAGTCCATTGGGGAGTTCCCCAGATACGCAGTATTTT	CASSPLGSSPDTQYF
TRBV5-3	TRBJ2-7	NA	few	TGTGCCAGCTGCTTTATAACAGGGCTATCTGAGCACGAGCAGTACTTC	CASCFITGLSEHEQYF
TRBV4-1	TRBJ2-2	NA	few	TGCGCCAGCAGCCAAGTTGGGACAACCACCGGGGAGCTGTTTTTT	CASSQVGTTTGELFF
TRBV19	TRBJ1-2	TRBD1	many	TGTGCCAGTAGTATAGGGACAGGCCATGGCTACACCTTC	CASSIGTGHGYTF
TRBV6-5	TRBJ2-3	NA	NA	TGTGCCAGCAGCCCTGGGGTTAGGTACACAGATACGCAGTATTTT	CASSPGVRYTDTQYF